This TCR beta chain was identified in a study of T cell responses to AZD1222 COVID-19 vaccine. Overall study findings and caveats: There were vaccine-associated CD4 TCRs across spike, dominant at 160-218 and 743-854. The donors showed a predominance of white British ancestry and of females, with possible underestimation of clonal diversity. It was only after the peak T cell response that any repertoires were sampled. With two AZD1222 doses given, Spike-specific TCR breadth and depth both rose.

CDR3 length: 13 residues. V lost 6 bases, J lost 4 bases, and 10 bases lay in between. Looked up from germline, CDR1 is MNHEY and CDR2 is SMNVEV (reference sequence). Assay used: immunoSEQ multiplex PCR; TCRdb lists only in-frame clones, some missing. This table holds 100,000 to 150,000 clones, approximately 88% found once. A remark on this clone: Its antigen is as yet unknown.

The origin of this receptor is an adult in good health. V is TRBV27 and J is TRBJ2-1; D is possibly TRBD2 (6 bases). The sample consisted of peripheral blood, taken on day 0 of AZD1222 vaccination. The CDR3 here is CASRAGRYNEQFF. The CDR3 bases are TGTGCCAGCAGGGCGGGAAGATACAATGAGCAGTTCTTC.